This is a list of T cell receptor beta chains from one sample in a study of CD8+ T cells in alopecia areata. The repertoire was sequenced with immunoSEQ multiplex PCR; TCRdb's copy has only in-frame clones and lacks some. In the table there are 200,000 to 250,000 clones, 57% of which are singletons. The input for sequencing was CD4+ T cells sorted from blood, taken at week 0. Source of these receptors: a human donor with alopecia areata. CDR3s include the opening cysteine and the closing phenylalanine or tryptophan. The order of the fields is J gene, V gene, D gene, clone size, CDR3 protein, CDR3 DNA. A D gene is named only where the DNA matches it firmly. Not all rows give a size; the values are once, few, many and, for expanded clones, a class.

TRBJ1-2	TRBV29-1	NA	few	CSVEGLWNYGYTF	TGCAGCGTGGAGGGACTGTGGAACTATGGCTACACCTTC
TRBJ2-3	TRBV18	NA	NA	CASSPQGPRWSDTQYF	TGTGCCAGCTCACCGCAAGGTCCTCGGTGGTCAGATACGCAGTATTTT
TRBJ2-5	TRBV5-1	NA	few	CASSFRQGGETQYF	TGCGCCAGCAGCTTCCGACAGGGAGGGGAGACCCAGTACTTC
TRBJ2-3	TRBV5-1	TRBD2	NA	CASSWTSGYTDTQYF	TGCGCCAGCAGCTGGACTAGCGGATACACAGATACGCAGTATTTT
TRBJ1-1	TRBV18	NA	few	CASSRAQDTEAFF	TGTGCCAGCTCACGGGCCCAGGACACTGAAGCTTTCTTT
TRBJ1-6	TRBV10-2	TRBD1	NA	CASRAGQGGNNSPLHF	TGCGCCAGCAGGGCGGGACAGGGCGGGAATAATTCACCCCTCCACTTT
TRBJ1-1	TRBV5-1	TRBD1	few	CASSLVTGGNTEAFF	TGCGCCAGCAGCTTGGTCACAGGGGGGAACACTGAAGCTTTCTTT
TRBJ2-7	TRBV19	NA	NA	CASSDASGARSYEQYF	TGTGCCAGTAGCGACGCATCGGGGGCTCGCTCCTACGAGCAGTACTTC
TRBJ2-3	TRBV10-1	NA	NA	CASSDSDKGKQYF	TGCGCCAGCAGTGACTCTGACAAGGGAAAACAGTATTTT
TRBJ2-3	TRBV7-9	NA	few	CASSPPVTDTQYF	TGTGCCAGCAGCCCCCCCGTTACAGATACGCAGTATTTT
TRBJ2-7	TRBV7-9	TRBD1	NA	CASSRDREQYF	TGTGCCAGCAGCCGGGACAGGGAGCAGTACTTC
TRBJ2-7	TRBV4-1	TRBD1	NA	CASSQFRDRNAEQYF	TGCGCCAGCAGCCAATTCCGGGACAGGAATGCCGAGCAGTACTTC
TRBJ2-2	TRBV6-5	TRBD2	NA	CASSSRTSGSTGELFF	TGTGCCAGCAGTTCTAGGACTAGCGGGAGCACCGGGGAGCTGTTTTTT
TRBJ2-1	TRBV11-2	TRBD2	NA	CASSFGGDNEQFF	TGTGCCAGCAGCTTTGGGGGGGACAATGAGCAGTTCTTC
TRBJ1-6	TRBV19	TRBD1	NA	CASRRDRGLNSPLHF	TGTGCCAGTAGGAGGGACAGGGGGCTGAATTCACCCCTCCACTTT
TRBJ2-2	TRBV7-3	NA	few	CASSPGDYTGELFF	TGTGCCAGCAGCCCCGGGGACTACACCGGGGAGCTGTTTTTT
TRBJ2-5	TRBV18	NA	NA	CASSPPTRETQYF	TGTGCCAGCTCACCCCCGACCCGAGAGACCCAGTACTTC
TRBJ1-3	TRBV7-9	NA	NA	CASSFWGRGDTIYF	TGTGCCAGCAGCTTTTGGGGGCGCGGGGACACCATATATTTT
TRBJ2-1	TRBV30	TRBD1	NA	CAWGARTGGSNEQFF	TGTGCCTGGGGGGCCCGGACAGGGGGAAGCAATGAGCAGTTCTTC
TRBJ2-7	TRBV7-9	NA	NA	CASSSSGYEQYF	TGTGCCAGCAGCTCTTCCGGCTACGAGCAGTACTTC
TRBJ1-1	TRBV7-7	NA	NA	CASFPRGAGSTEAFF	TGTGCCAGCTTTCCACGGGGGGCTGGCAGCACTGAAGCTTTCTTT
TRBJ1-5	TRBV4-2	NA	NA	CASSQGTDQPQHF	TGTGCCAGCAGCCAAGGGACCGATCAGCCCCAGCATTTT
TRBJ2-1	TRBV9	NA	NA	CASSVVGGFSYNEQFF	TGTGCCAGCAGCGTAGTAGGCGGTTTCTCCTACAATGAGCAGTTCTTC
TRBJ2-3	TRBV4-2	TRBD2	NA	CASSHTGTSGTDTQYF	TGTGCCAGCAGCCACACCGGGACTAGCGGCACAGATACGCAGTATTTT
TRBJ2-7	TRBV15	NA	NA	CATSRDVAYEQYF	TGTGCCACCAGCAGAGATGTAGCCTACGAGCAGTACTTC
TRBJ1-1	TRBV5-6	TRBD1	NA	CASSVYRGMNTEAFF	TGTGCCAGCAGCGTATACAGGGGGATGAACACTGAAGCTTTCTTT
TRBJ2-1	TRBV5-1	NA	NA	CASSLTKSSYNEQFF	TGCGCCAGCAGCTTGACAAAGAGCTCCTACAATGAGCAGTTCTTC
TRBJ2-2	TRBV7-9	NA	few	CASSFQGTGELFF	TGTGCCAGCAGCTTCCAGGGTACCGGGGAGCTGTTTTTT
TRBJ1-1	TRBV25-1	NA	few	CASSPRYLNTEAFF	TGTGCCAGCAGTCCCAGATACCTGAACACTGAAGCTTTCTTT
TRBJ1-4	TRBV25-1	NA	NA	CASSDPGQVNEKLFF	TGTGCCAGCAGTGATCCAGGCCAGGTCAATGAAAAACTGTTTTTT
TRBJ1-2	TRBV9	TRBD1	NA	CASSAGDSRYGYTF	TGTGCCAGCAGCGCGGGGGACAGTCGGTATGGCTACACCTTC
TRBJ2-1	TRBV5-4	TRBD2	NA	CATTSLAGGPIAFNEQFF	TGTGCCACCACATCCCTAGCGGGAGGGCCGATTGCTTTTAATGAGCAGTTCTTC
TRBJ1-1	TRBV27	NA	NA	CASSLSLGVINTEAFF	TGTGCCAGCAGTTTGTCCCTGGGGGTGATAAACACTGAAGCTTTCTTT
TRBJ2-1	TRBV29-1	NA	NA	CSARGHSSYNEQFF	TGCAGCGCTCGGGGGCATAGCTCCTACAATGAGCAGTTCTTC
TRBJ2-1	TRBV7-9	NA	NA	CAIRTNYNEQFF	TGTGCCATTAGGACTAACTACAATGAGCAGTTCTTC
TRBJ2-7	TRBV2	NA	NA	CASSHRQAYEQYF	TGTGCCAGCAGTCATCGACAGGCCTACGAGCAGTACTTC
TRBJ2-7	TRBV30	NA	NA	CAWRTGDEQYF	TGTGCCTGGAGGACAGGTGACGAGCAGTACTTC
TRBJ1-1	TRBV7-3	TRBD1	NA	CASSFYPVQGWDTEAFF	TGTGCCAGCAGCTTCTATCCAGTACAGGGGTGGGACACTGAAGCTTTCTTT
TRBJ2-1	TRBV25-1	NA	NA	CASSDPPLERQFF	TGTGCCAGCAGTGATCCCCCATTGGAGAGGCAGTTCTTC
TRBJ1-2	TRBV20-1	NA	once	CSALLQRGYTF	TGCAGTGCCCTTCTTCAGCGTGGCTACACCTTC
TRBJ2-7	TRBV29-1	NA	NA	CSVAGRGLYEQYF	TGCAGCGTTGCTGGCCGGGGGCTCTACGAGCAGTACTTC
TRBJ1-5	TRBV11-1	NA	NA	CASSLHGQSNQPQHF	TGTGCCAGCAGCCTCCACGGGCAGTCCAATCAGCCCCAGCATTTT
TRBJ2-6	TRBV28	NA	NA	CASSPGSSGANVLTF	TGTGCCAGCAGCCCGGGAAGCTCTGGGGCCAACGTCCTGACTTTC
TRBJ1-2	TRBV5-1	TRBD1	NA	CASSLGQGGYGYTF	TGCGCCAGCAGCTTGGGACAGGGCGGCTATGGCTACACCTTC
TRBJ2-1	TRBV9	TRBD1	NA	CASSVVTGGGYNEQFF	TGTGCCAGCAGCGTGGTTACAGGGGGCGGCTACAATGAGCAGTTCTTC
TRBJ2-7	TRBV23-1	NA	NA	CASSQRASGLTYEQYF	TGCGCCAGCAGTCAGCGTGCTTCGGGACTTACCTACGAGCAGTACTTC
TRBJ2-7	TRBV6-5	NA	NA	CASSYYGGEQYF	TGTGCCAGCAGTTACTACGGAGGCGAGCAGTACTTC
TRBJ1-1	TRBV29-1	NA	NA	CSVENRLVTEAFF	TGCAGCGTTGAAAACAGGTTGGTCACTGAAGCTTTCTTT
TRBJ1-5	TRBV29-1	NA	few	CSVGSSKDQPQHF	TGCAGCGTTGGATCCTCGAAAGATCAGCCCCAGCATTTT
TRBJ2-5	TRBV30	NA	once	CAWSVSGLRGETQYF	TGTGCCTGGAGTGTATCGGGATTGCGTGGAGAGACCCAGTACTTC
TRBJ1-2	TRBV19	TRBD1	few	CASASRGAANYGYTF	TGTGCCAGTGCCAGCAGGGGGGCGGCCAACTATGGCTACACCTTC
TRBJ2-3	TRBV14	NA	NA	CASSPSLGVRTQYF	TGTGCCAGCAGCCCATCCTTGGGGGTAAGAACGCAGTATTTT
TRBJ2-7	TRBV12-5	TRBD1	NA	CASGFIGGALGREQYF	TGTGCTAGTGGTTTTATAGGGGGCGCGTTAGGACGCGAGCAGTACTTC
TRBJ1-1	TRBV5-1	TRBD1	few	CASSPAGTGAPEAFF	TGCGCCAGCAGCCCCGCCGGGACAGGGGCGCCTGAAGCTTTCTTT
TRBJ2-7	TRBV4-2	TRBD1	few	CASSQAGTGMSDEQYF	TGTGCCAGCAGCCAAGCCGGGACAGGGATGAGCGACGAGCAGTACTTC
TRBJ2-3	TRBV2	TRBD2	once	CASRLLAETDTQYF	TGTGCCAGCAGATTACTAGCGGAGACAGATACGCAGTATTTT
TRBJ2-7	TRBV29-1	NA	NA	CSVLDPHSNYEQYF	TGCAGCGTGCTGGACCCTCACTCTAACTACGAGCAGTACTTC